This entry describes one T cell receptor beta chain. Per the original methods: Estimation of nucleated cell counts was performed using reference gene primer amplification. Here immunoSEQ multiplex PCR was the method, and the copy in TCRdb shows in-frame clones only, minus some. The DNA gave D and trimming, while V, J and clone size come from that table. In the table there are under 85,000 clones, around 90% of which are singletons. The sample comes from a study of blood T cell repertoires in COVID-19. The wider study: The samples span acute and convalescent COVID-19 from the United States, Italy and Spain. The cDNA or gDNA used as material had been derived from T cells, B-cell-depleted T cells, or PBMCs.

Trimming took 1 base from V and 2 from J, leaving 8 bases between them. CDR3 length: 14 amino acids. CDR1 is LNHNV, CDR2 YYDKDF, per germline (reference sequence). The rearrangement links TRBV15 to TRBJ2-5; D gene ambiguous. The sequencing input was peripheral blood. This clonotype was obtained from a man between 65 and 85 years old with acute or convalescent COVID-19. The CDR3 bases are TGTGCCACCAGCAGAGGACGGAGACAAGAGACCCAGTACTTC. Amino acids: CATSRGRRQETQYF.